The entry that follows covers one T cell receptor (beta chain) sequence. This specimen comes from a study of blood T cell repertoires in COVID-19. Study in general: Acute and convalescent COVID-19 specimens originated in the United States, Italy and Spain. The cDNA or gDNA used as material had been derived from T cells, B-cell-depleted T cells, or PBMCs.

The V gene's germline CDR1 is MDHEN and CDR2 SYDVKM. The CDR3 loop spans 17 amino acids. Trimming took 6 bases from V and 4 from J, leaving 24 bases between them. Libraries were prepared by immunoSEQ multiplex PCR; TCRdb keeps only in-frame clonotypes and omits some of them. The sample includes fewer than 110,000 clones, roughly 90% seen only once; the top ten take approximately 3.6%. This chain connects TRBV28 to TRBJ1-2; a weak D match, TRBD1 (6 bases). Sequenced sample: peripheral blood. The sequence came from a woman between 55 and 75 years old with acute or convalescent COVID-19. CDR3 coding DNA: TGTGCCAGCAGCCCCTTCATTGCCTCCAGGGGTAGCTATGGCTACACCTTC. Its protein is CASSPFIASRGSYGYTF.